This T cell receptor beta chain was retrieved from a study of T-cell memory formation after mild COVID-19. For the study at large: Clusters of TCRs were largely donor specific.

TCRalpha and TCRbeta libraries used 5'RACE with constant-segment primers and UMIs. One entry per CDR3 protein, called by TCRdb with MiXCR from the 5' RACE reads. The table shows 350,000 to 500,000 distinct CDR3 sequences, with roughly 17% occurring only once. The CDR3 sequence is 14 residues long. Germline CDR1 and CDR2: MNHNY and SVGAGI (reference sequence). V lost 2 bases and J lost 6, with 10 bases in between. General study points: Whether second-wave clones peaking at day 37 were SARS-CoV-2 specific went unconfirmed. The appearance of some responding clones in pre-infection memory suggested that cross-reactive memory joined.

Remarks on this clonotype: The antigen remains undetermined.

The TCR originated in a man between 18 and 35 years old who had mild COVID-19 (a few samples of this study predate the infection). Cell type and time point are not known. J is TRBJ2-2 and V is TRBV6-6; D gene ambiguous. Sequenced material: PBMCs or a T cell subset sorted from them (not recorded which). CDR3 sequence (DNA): TGTGCCAGCAGTTACGTCGCGGCAGCCGGGGAGCTGTTTTTT. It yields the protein CASSYVAAAGELFF.